Below are 32 T cell receptor beta chains sequenced from a single sample in a study of T cell responses to AZD1222 COVID-19 vaccine. Profiling relied on immunoSEQ multiplex PCR, and the TCRdb table lists in-frame clones only, not all of them. This table has 45,000 to 55,000 clones, under 90% appearing once. Sequenced here: peripheral blood, sampled on day 0 of AZD1222 vaccination. These receptors originate from an adult in good health.

This sequence joins TRBV6-5 and TRBJ2-2, with 7 bases identical to TRBD1. The length of the CDR3 is 12 residues. Germline trimming cut 6 bases from V and 5 bases from J; bases unmatched to any gene: 0. CDR1 and CDR2 (germline): MNHEY, SVGAGI. CDR3 amino acids: CASRQGTGELFF. In DNA form, the CDR3 reads TGTGCCAGCAGACAGGGGACCGGGGAGCTGTTTTTT.

The chain links TRBV3-1 (or the pseudogene TRBV3-2) to TRBJ1-6; D is undetermined. This CDR3 has 16 residues. Germline lookup yields CDR1 LGHDT and CDR2 YNNKEL (reference sequence). The ends were cut back, 6 bases at V and 0 bases at J, with 12 bases in the middle. CDR3 region: CASSRTESSYNSPLHF. The CDR3 nucleotides read TGTGCCAGCAGTCGGACGGAGAGCTCCTATAATTCACCCCTCCACTTT.

The chain couples TRBV2 to TRBJ1-5, with 9 bases identical to TRBD1. The germline gives CDR1 SNHLY, CDR2 FYNNEI. J was trimmed by 4 bases and V by 6 bases; bases with no gene match: 4. The CDR3 is 14 residues long. The CDR3: CASRSGQGNQPQHF. CDR3 DNA sequence: TGTGCCAGCAGGTCTGGACAGGGGAATCAGCCCCAGCATTTT.

Worth noting for this clone: Sequence at one end of the junction differs from germline and may be a read error. This chain links TRBV7-6 with TRBJ2-1; TRBD2 matches 15 bases. CDR3 length: 16 amino acids. The germline V gene encodes CDR1 SGHVS and CDR2 FNYEAQ. CDR3 coding DNA: TGTGCCAGCACCTTAACCGGGACTAGCGGGAGGAATGAGCAGTTCTTC. It translates to CASTLTGTSGRNEQFF.

This sequence joins TRBV7-6 and TRBJ1-3; 7 bases are shared with TRBD1. Per the germline V gene, CDR1 is SGHVS and CDR2 is FNYEAQ. CDR3 length: 15 amino acids. J gave up 2 bases and V 5 bases, and 6 bases lay outside the gene matches. For the CDR3, the DNA is TGTGCCAGCAGCACCCGGGACAGTCCTGGAAACACCATATATTTT. As protein: CASSTRDSPGNTIYF.

This chain links TRBV20-1 with TRBJ2-5; perhaps TRBD2 as D (5 bases). V lost 4 bases, J lost 5 bases, and 8 bases lay in between. The CDR3 has 11 residues. Germline assignment: CDR1 DFQATT and CDR2 SNEGSKA (reference sequence). The CDR3 DNA reads as TGCAGTGCTAAAGACTATGAGACCCAGTACTTC. Its translation is CSAKDYETQYF.

This sequence joins TRBV11-2 and TRBJ2-3; TRBD2 agrees at 8 bases. V trimming: 5 bases; J trimming: 3 bases; junction bases outside the gene matches: 10. The CDR3 runs to 16 residues. CDR1 and CDR2 from the germline V gene are SGHAT and FQNNGV. The CDR3 here is CASSPRAAGGTDTQYF. Written as DNA, the CDR3 is TGTGCCAGCAGCCCTAGGGCGGCGGGAGGAACAGATACGCAGTATTTT.

The chain has TRBV28 and TRBJ2-1; no firm D call. The V and J ends lost 10 bases and 0 bases respectively, with 10 bases between them. The CDR3 extends over 13 amino acids. Germline V gene data show CDR1 as MDHEN and CDR2 as SYDVKM. CDR3 coding DNA: TGTGCCATCGCACTGAGCTCCTACAATGAGCAGTTCTTC. Translated: CAIALSSYNEQFF.

As concerns this clone: Other DNA sequences within the sample encode an identical CDR3. The chain has TRBV5-1 and TRBJ1-6, with no clear D. The CDR3 covers 14 residues. Between the trimmed V and J ends, which lost 0 bases and 7 bases, there was a span of 8 bases. The germline V gene encodes CDR1 SGHRS and CDR2 YFSETQ. CDR3 region: CASSLDGGNSPLHF. The CDR3 nucleotides are TGCGCCAGCAGCTTGGACGGAGGGAATTCACCCCTCCACTTT.

V and J are TRBV28 and TRBJ1-5, with D unclear. This CDR3 spans 17 amino acids. The V end lost 4 bases, the J end lost 1 base, and 17 bases lay between the germline ends. Germline lookup yields CDR1 MDHEN and CDR2 SYDVKM. The CDR3, as DNA: TGTGCCAGCAGTTCCCCCTACGGGAGTCTGAGCAATCAGCCCCAGCATTTT. Its protein is CASSSPYGSLSNQPQHF.

This clone was counted only a few times. The chain joins TRBV19 to TRBJ2-4; D gene uncertain. Per germline, CDR1 LNHDA and CDR2 SQIVND (reference sequence). The CDR3 spans 14 residues. With 7 bases removed from V and 1 base from J, the gap between germline ends came to 11 bases. DNA for the CDR3: TGTGCCAGTACCAACCCGGAGGCCAAAAACATTCAGTACTTC. This sequence encodes CASTNPEAKNIQYF.

The V and J genes are TRBV7-2 and TRBJ2-7; D is unresolved. Between the trimmed V and J ends, which lost 2 bases and 3 bases, there was a span of 5 bases. There are 12 residues in the CDR3. Germline V gives CDR1 SGHTA, CDR2 FQGNSA. The CDR3 here is CASSLYGYEQYF. For the CDR3, the DNA is TGTGCCAGCAGCTTATACGGCTACGAGCAGTACTTC.

The chain couples TRBV6-5 to TRBJ1-3; D perhaps matches TRBD1 (5 bases). The CDR3 extends over 14 amino acids. Trimming shortened V by 5 bases and J by 0 bases, and 8 bases separated the two germline ends. Per the germline V gene, CDR1 is MNHEY and CDR2 is SVGAGI. The DNA for the CDR3 is TGTGCCAGCAGTACAGGCTCCTCTGGAAACACCATATATTTT. Translated, it gives CASSTGSSGNTIYF.

This rearrangement joins TRBV27 to TRBJ1-1, with D uncertain. Trimming pared 6 bases from V and 8 bases from J, leaving 16 bases between. Germline CDR1 is MNHEY and CDR2 is SMNVEV (reference sequence). The CDR3 totals 13 residues. As DNA, the CDR3 is TGTGCCAGCAGGGGCCGGGCGGTCGCCGAAGCTTTCTTT. Residues: CASRGRAVAEAFF.

The CDR3: CASSRAGSAGGETQYF. The CDR3 nucleotides are TGTGCCAGCTCACGGGCAGGATCAGCGGGAGGAGAGACCCAGTACTTC. The chain carries TRBV18 and TRBJ2-5; 9 nucleotides line up with TRBD2. The CDR3 sequence is 16 residues long. Germline loops: CDR1 KGHSH, CDR2 LQKENI. J gave up 4 bases and V 4 bases, and 10 bases lay outside the gene matches.

The chain has TRBV5-1 and TRBJ1-4, with TRBD1 matching 8 bases. The J segment lost 4 bases and the V segment lost 4 bases, leaving 9 bases of the junction unmatched. CDR1 is SGHRS and CDR2 is YFSETQ in the germline V gene. This CDR3 is 16 amino acids long. CDR3 DNA sequence: TGCGCCAGCAGCGCCGCACTAGGACAGGGTAATGAAAAACTGTTTTTT. Amino acid sequence: CASSAALGQGNEKLFF.

This chain uses TRBV5-4 with TRBJ1-2; no reliable D call. The CDR3 extends over 13 amino acids. Trimming left V 0 bases short and J 8 bases short, with 11 bases between. CDR1 is SGHNT, CDR2 YYREEE, per germline (reference sequence). The CDR3 is CASSLVIGEGYTF. The CDR3 nucleotides are TGTGCCAGCAGCTTGGTTATCGGGGAGGGCTACACCTTC.

This chain joins TRBV5-8 and TRBJ2-6, with 7 bases aligning to TRBD1. The germline CDR1 and CDR2 sequences are SGHTS and YDEGEE. The CDR3 totals 16 residues. V dropped 5 bases and J dropped 3; count of bases not matched to a gene: 8. The CDR3: CASSFDRVGGANVLTF. The CDR3 region has the DNA TGTGCCAGCAGTTTTGACAGGGTTGGTGGGGCCAACGTCCTGACTTTC.

The chain combines TRBV5-1 with TRBJ1-1; the D gene is possibly TRBD1 (6 bases). V lost 3 bases and J 3 bases, leaving 12 bases between the germline ends. Germline V CDR1 and CDR2: SGHRS, YFSETQ. The CDR3 sequence is 14 residues long. CDR3 nucleotide sequence: TGCGCCAGCAGCTGGGGACATAGGGACACTGAAGCTTTCTTT. It is translated as CASSWGHRDTEAFF.

The chain uses TRBV6-2 or TRBV6-3 and TRBJ1-1; D call uncertain. This CDR3 is 15 amino acids long. Trimming cost V 2 bases and J 6 bases, with 16 bases left between them. The germline CDR1 and CDR2 sequences are MNHEY and SVGEGT. This CDR3 is CASSYPTVYESEAFF. The CDR3 DNA follows: TGTGCCAGCAGTTACCCGACTGTGTATGAGTCTGAAGCTTTCTTT.

V gene TRBV5-6 combines with J gene TRBJ2-1; 9 positions agree with TRBD1. The CDR3 runs 15 residues. Trimming removed 0 bases from V and 5 bases from J; junction bases left unmatched: 3. Germline values: CDR1 SGHDT, CDR2 YYEEEE. DNA for the CDR3: TGTGCCAGCAGCTTGGTTGGACAGGGGAACAATGAGCAGTTCTTC. Protein product: CASSLVGQGNNEQFF.

The chain uses TRBV30 and TRBJ2-5; no reliable D call. This CDR3 spans 13 amino acids. V was shortened by 5 bases and J by 1 base, with 11 bases between the two germline ends. Per germline, CDR1 GTSNPN and CDR2 SVGIG (reference sequence). CDR3 residues: CAWGWQTQETQYF. The CDR3 DNA sequence: TGTGCCTGGGGGTGGCAGACCCAAGAGACCCAGTACTTC.

Here the CDR3 DNA reads TGTGCCAGCAGCTTAATACGTGCTTCCGAAGCTTTCTTT. Its protein is CASSLIRASEAFF. This rearrangement joins TRBV7-3 to TRBJ1-1; D not resolved. Per the germline V gene, CDR1 is SGHTA and CDR2 is FQGTGA. V was cut by 1 base and J by 8 bases, with 11 bases left in between. This CDR3 region has 13 residues.

The chain employs TRBV19 and TRBJ1-4; D not certain. The CDR3 has 13 residues. CDR1 and CDR2 from the germline V gene are LNHDA and SQIVND (reference sequence). Deletions cut 5 bases from V and 8 bases from J, with 12 bases between. The CDR3 nucleotides read TGTGCCAGTAGTGCCCGGATCATGGAAAAACTGTTTTTT. It codes for CASSARIMEKLFF.

This clone was seen a handful of times. This chain links TRBV6-6 with TRBJ2-1, with no clear D. Germline lookup yields CDR1 MNHNY and CDR2 SVGAGI (reference sequence). V was clipped by 0 bases and J by 7 bases, with 7 bases between them. The CDR3 spans 13 residues. This CDR3 is CASSYSNGNEQFF. The CDR3 region has the DNA TGTGCCAGCAGTTACTCGAATGGGAATGAGCAGTTCTTC.

This chain uses TRBV5-1 with TRBJ2-3; a possible D gene is TRBD1 (5 bases). The CDR3 contains 13 residues. Per the germline V gene, CDR1 is SGHRS and CDR2 is YFSETQ. With 3 bases removed from V and 6 bases from J, the gap between germline ends came to 11 bases. The CDR3 protein is CASSSVGADTQYF. The CDR3 DNA reads TGCGCCAGCAGCTCCGTTGGGGCGGATACGCAGTATTTT. The full variable domain, with the rest looked up from reference TRBV5-1 and TRBJ2-3, is KAGVTQTPRYLIKTRGQQVTLSCSPISGHRSVSWYQQTPGQGLQFLFEYFSETQRNKGNFPGRFSGRQFSNSRSEMNVSTLELGDSALYLCASSSVGADTQYFGPGTRLTVL.

CDR3 DNA sequence: TGCGCCAGCAGCTCAGGACAGGGGTCAGGGGCTTTCTTT. This sequence encodes CASSSGQGSGAFF. The gene calls are TRBV5-1 and TRBJ1-1; 9 nucleotides match TRBD1. Trimming cost V 3 bases and J 11 bases; bases outside gene matches: 8. Germline assignment: CDR1 SGHRS and CDR2 YFSETQ. The CDR3 is 13 residues long.

Notes on this clone: The junction differs from germline at one of its ends, possibly a read error. This rearrangement joins TRBV7-7 to TRBJ1-1; D is undetermined. There are 15 residues in the CDR3. Germline lookup yields CDR1 SSHAT and CDR2 FNYEAQ (reference sequence). CDR3 in amino acids: CASSLALTENTEAFF. The CDR3 DNA follows: TGTGCTAGCAGCTTGGCCCTAACGGAGAACACTGAAGCTTTCTTT. Full variable domain (missing parts from reference TRBV7-7 and TRBJ1-1): GAGVSQSPRYKVTKRGQDVTLRCDPISSHATLYWYQQALGQGPEFLTYFNYEAQPDKSGLPSDRFSAERPEGSISTLTIQRTEQRDSAMYRCASSLALTENTEAFFGQGTRLTVV.

The chain joins TRBV6-5 to TRBJ2-7; 7 bases agree with TRBD2. V lost 8 bases to trimming and J lost 2 bases; unmatched junction nucleotides: 12. Germline V gene data show CDR1 as MNHEY and CDR2 as SVGAGI. This CDR3 spans 15 amino acids. CDR3 loop: CASLPKEGGTYEQYF. The CDR3 DNA follows: TGTGCCAGCCTCCCCAAGGAGGGAGGGACCTACGAGCAGTACTTC.

The V call is TRBV24-1, the J call TRBJ2-5, with 7 bases fitting TRBD1. The CDR3 covers 15 residues. Germline CDR1 is KGHDR and CDR2 is SFDVKD. Trimming took 4 bases from V and 6 from J; bases not matched to a gene: 10. CDR3 bases: TGTGCCACCAGTGACACGAAGGGGGCTGGAAAGACCCAGTACTTC. Protein sequence: CATSDTKGAGKTQYF.

The chain couples TRBV5-1 to TRBJ1-6; TRBD1 agrees at 8 bases. CDR1 and CDR2 (germline): SGHRS, YFSETQ. V was pared by 5 bases and J by 7 bases, with 5 bases of the junction left unmatched. The CDR3 extends over 14 amino acids. The CDR3 coding sequence is TGCGCCAGCAGGACAGGGGCTTCCAATTCACCCCTCCACTTT. It translates to CASRTGASNSPLHF. The variable domain in full, with the rest retrieved from reference TRBV5-1 and TRBJ1-6, is KAGVTQTPRYLIKTRGQQVTLSCSPISGHRSVSWYQQTPGQGLQFLFEYFSETQRNKGNFPGRFSGRQFSNSRSEMNVSTLELGDSALYLCASRTGASNSPLHFGNGTRLTVT.

With regard to this clone: One junction end does not reproduce the germline sequence, and a read error may be involved. The CDR3 spells CASSSTDTEAFF. DNA for the CDR3: TGTGCCAGCAGCTCCACGGACACCGAAGCTTTCTTT. The chain is built from TRBV7-9 and TRBJ1-1, with a weak D call TRBD1 (5 bases). The CDR3 loop spans 12 amino acids. Germline CDR1 SEHNR, CDR2 FQNEAQ (reference sequence). Full variable domain (missing parts from reference TRBV7-9 and TRBJ1-1): DTGVSQNPRHKITKRGQNVTFRCDPISEHNRLYWYRQTLGQGPEFLTYFQNEAQLEKSRLLSDRFSAERPKGSFSTLEIQRTEQGDSAMYLCASSSTDTEAFFGQGTRLTVV.